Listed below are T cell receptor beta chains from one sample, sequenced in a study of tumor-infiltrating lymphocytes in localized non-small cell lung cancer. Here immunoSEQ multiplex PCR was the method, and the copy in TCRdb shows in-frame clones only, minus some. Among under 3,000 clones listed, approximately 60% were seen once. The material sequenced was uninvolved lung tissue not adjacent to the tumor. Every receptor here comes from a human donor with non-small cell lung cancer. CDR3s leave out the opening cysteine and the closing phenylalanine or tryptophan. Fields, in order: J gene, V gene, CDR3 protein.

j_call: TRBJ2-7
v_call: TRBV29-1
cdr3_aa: SVENPGAPYEQY

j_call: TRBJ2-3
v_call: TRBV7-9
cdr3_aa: ASSFQRLDTQY

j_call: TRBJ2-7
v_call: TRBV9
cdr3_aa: ASNRGGLGEQY

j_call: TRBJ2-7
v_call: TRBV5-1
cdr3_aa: ASSGGTSGDIYEQY

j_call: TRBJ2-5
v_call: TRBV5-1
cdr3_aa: ASSLEIGGGEAQY

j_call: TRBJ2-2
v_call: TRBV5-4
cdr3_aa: AAAGLAGGGAGELF

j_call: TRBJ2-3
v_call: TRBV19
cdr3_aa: ASSILAGEGSDTQY

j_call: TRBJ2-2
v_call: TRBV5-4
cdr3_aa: ASSPAGRRSTGELF

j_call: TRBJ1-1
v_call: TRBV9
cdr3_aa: ASSVARSRGPAF

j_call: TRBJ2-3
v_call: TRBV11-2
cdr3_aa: ASSLDVDTQY

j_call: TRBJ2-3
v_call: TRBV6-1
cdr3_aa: ASSESGSGADTQY

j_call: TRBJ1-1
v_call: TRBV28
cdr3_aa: ASSLFRGSDTEAF

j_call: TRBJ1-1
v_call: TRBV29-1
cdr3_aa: SVGFSLMNTEAF

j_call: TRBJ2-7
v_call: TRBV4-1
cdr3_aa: ASSLPYRGVDEQY

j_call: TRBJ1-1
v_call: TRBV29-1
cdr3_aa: SVGTQTGNTEAF

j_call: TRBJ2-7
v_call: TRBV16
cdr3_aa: ASSQSQAAYEQY

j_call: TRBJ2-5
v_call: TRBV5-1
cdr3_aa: ASSSNSGNQETQY

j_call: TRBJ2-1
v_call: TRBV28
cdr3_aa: ASSFSPAANEQF

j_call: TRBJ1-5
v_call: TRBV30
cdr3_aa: AWSREGPRDQPQH

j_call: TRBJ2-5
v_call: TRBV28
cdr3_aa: ASRQQGRETQY

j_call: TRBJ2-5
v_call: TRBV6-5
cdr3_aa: ASSPLDRDQETQY

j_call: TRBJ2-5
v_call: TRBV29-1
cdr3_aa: SASGRETQY

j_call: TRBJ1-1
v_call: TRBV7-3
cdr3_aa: ASSFQPEGTEAF

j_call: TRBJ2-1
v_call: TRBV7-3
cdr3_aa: ASSLTSGYLNEQF

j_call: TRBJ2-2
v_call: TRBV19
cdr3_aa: ASSGTGRTGELF

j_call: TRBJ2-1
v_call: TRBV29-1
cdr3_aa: SGSGRTYNEQF